The 24 T cell receptor beta chains below come from one sample, sequenced in a study of blood T cells in healthy people across ages. The second PCR ran roughly 6 to 11 cycles with a sample-barcoded 5' primer and J-beta primers. TCRdb re-analysed the 5' RACE reads in MiXCR, keeping a single row per CDR3 protein. Here the sample spans some 930,000 distinct CDR3 sequences, approximately 32% being singletons. These data were also reused for a study on T cells of mothers and their children.

Sequences were obtained from blood. The source of these receptors is a woman in her 40s in good health.

CDR3 sequence: CSANRGGRNQPQHF. The CDR3 DNA reads as TGCAGTGCGAATAGGGGAGGGCGAAATCAGCCCCAGCATTTT. The chain links TRBV20-1 to TRBJ1-5; weak D call: TRBD1 (5 bases). Trimming left V 6 bases short and J 4 bases short, with 16 bases between. The germline V gene has CDR1 DFQATT and CDR2 SNEGSKA (reference sequence). The CDR3 runs to 14 residues.

This sequence joins TRBV27 and TRBJ1-1; 10 nucleotides match TRBD1. Germline V gives CDR1 MNHEY, CDR2 SMNVEV (reference sequence). This CDR3 is built from 13 residues. V shed 6 bases and J 6 bases; nucleotides not matched to a gene: 4. The CDR3 loop reads CASSPGTGAEAFF. In DNA form, the CDR3 reads TGTGCCAGCAGCCCAGGGACAGGGGCTGAAGCTTTCTTT.

V is TRBV25-1 and J is TRBJ1-1, with D possibly being TRBD1 (5 bases). The CDR3 is made up of 15 amino acids. The germline gives CDR1 MGHDK, CDR2 SYGVNS. Trimming removed 4 bases from V and 3 bases from J, with 15 bases in between. CDR3 coding DNA: TGTGCCAGCAGTGTGACCTCCGGGGCTTACACTGAAGCTTTCTTT. Its translation: CASSVTSGAYTEAFF. Complete variable domain (other parts from reference TRBV25-1 and TRBJ1-1): EADIYQTPRYLVIGTGKKITLECSQTMGHDKMYWYQQDPGMELHLIHYSYGVNSTEKGDLSSESTVSRIRTEHFPLTLESARPSHTSQYLCASSVTSGAYTEAFFGQGTRLTVV.

This clonotype was detected only a few times. This chain joins TRBV27 and TRBJ1-2, with unresolved D. Trimming left V 0 bases short and J 6 bases short, with 8 bases between. CDR1 is MNHEY, CDR2 SMNVEV, per germline (reference sequence). The CDR3 consists of 13 residues. This chain's CDR3 is CASSLSGIHGYTF. In nucleotides, the CDR3 is TGTGCCAGCAGTTTATCCGGGATCCATGGCTACACCTTC.

This clonotype was detected many times. The chain links TRBV4-1 to TRBJ2-7; D remains unclear. The CDR3 totals 13 residues. Germline loops: CDR1 MGHRA, CDR2 YSYEKL. V lost 0 bases, J lost 6 bases, and 9 bases lay in between. The CDR3 nucleotides read TGCGCCAGCAGCCAAGATGGAAGGCTCGAGCAGTACTTC. Translating gives CASSQDGRLEQYF.

V gene TRBV7-9 combines with J gene TRBJ1-2; 9 nucleotides match TRBD1. The length of the CDR3 is 15 residues. V was clipped by 6 bases and J by 3 bases; unmatched bases: 8. Germline CDR1 reads SEHNR; CDR2 reads FQNEAQ (reference sequence). CDR3 amino acids: CASSYRDRDDYGYTF. The CDR3 DNA sequence: TGTGCCAGCAGTTACCGGGACAGGGACGACTATGGCTACACCTTC.

This clonotype was recorded at least ten times. The V call is TRBV20-1, the J call TRBJ2-5; TRBD1 aligns across 8 bases. The length of the CDR3 is 13 residues. Looked up from germline, CDR1 is DFQATT and CDR2 is SNEGSKA (reference sequence). Trimming removed 4 bases from V and 11 bases from J; junction bases left unmatched: 12. CDR3 in DNA: TGCAGTGCTAATTCAGACAGGGGACGCGAACAGTACTTC. Amino acid sequence: CSANSDRGREQYF.

The chain links TRBV7-2 to TRBJ1-4; D unresolved. Between the trimmed V and J ends, which lost 2 bases and 4 bases, there was a span of 11 bases. Germline-derived CDR1 and CDR2 are SGHTA and FQGNSA. The CDR3 length is 15 residues. CDR3 nucleotides: TGTGCCAGCAGCTTACAACGGACTTTTAATGAAAAACTGTTTTTT. It specifies CASSLQRTFNEKLFF.

As regards this clonotype: With a much larger clone just one base away, this may be a read error. J is TRBJ1-2 and V is TRBV6-5; D unclear. The V end was cut by 7 bases, the J end by 4 bases, with 7 bases between. Germline V lookup: CDR1 MNHEY, CDR2 SVGAGI. The CDR3 sequence is 11 residues long. CDR3 sequence reads: CASNGVYGYTF. The CDR3 DNA follows: TGTGCCAGCAATGGGGTCTATGGCTACACCTTC.

This clonotype was found a few times. The chain has TRBV11-2 and TRBJ2-3, with D possibly being TRBD1 (6 bases). Germline CDR1 and CDR2: SGHAT and FQNNGV. V lost 5 bases and J 0 bases, leaving 18 bases between the germline ends. This CDR3 has 17 amino acids. CDR3 region: CASSPGDRFSSTDTQYF. The CDR3 DNA sequence: TGTGCCAGCAGCCCAGGGGACCGATTCTCTAGCACAGATACGCAGTATTTT.

This clonotype turned up a few times. The chain uses TRBV5-6 and TRBJ1-2; D uncertain. Deletions cut 4 bases from V and 5 bases from J, with 9 bases between. This CDR3 is 12 amino acids long. In germline, CDR1 is SGHDT, CDR2 YYEEEE. The CDR3 spells CASSGSTYGYTF. For the CDR3, the DNA is TGTGCCAGCAGCGGGTCGACGTATGGCTACACCTTC.

The chain has TRBV18 and TRBJ1-1, with a tentative D call TRBD1 (6 bases). V lost 3 bases and J lost 1, with 12 bases in between. Germline V gene data show CDR1 as KGHSH and CDR2 as LQKENI. There are 15 residues in the CDR3. The CDR3 reads CASSPDGGANTEAFF. The CDR3 nucleotides are TGTGCCAGCTCACCCGACGGGGGGGCGAACACTGAAGCTTTCTTT.

The CDR3 protein is CASSQDRAYSNQPQHF. The CDR3 DNA is TGCGCCAGCAGCCAAGACAGGGCTTATAGCAATCAGCCCCAGCATTTT. The V call is TRBV4-1, the J call TRBJ1-5, with a weak D call TRBD1 (5 bases). Germline V gene sequence: CDR1 MGHRA, CDR2 YSYEKL. The CDR3 length is 16 residues. The V end lost 0 bases, the J end lost 0 bases, and 9 bases lay between the germline ends.

The V and J genes are TRBV12-3 or TRBV12-4 and TRBJ1-6, with no clear D. V was trimmed by 1 base and J by 0 bases, leaving 7 bases between them. The CDR3 extends over 16 amino acids. The CDR3 is CASSLEGRSYNSPLHF. CDR3 DNA sequence: TGTGCCAGCAGTTTAGAGGGCCGCTCCTATAATTCACCCCTCCACTTT.

This clonotype was counted at least ten times. The chain joins TRBV12-3 or TRBV12-4 to TRBJ1-2; 8 nucleotides match TRBD1. The CDR3 is 16 amino acids. V gave up 6 bases and J gave up 1 base; unmatched junction bases: 10. CDR3 nucleotides: TGTGCCAGCAGCCTTTCCACGACAGGGGATAACTATGGCTACACCTTC. Protein: CASSLSTTGDNYGYTF.

This clonotype was observed many times. The gene calls are TRBV4-1 and TRBJ1-2, with 9 bases aligning to TRBD1. V was pared by 7 bases and J by 8 bases, with 11 bases of the junction left unmatched. This CDR3 is built from 14 residues. Germline V gene lookup returns CDR1 MGHRA and CDR2 YSYEKL. Written as DNA, the CDR3 is TGCGCCAGCACCGCTCCGGGACAGGGAAAGGGCTACACCTTC. It encodes CASTAPGQGKGYTF.

V and J are TRBV4-1 and TRBJ1-4; TRBD1 matches 8 bases. V shed 4 bases, J shed 8 bases, and the junction held 6 bases outside the gene matches. Looked up from germline, CDR1 is MGHRA and CDR2 is YSYEKL. This CDR3 has 14 amino acids. The DNA of the CDR3 is TGCGCCAGCAGCCCTTGGCCAGGGGGCGAAAAACTGTTTTTT. Translated, it gives CASSPWPGGEKLFF.

This clonotype was observed once. V usage is TRBV7-9 and J usage is TRBJ2-1; a weak D match, TRBD2 (6 bases). V dropped 8 bases and J dropped 7 bases, with 24 bases sitting between them. Germline CDR1 SEHNR, CDR2 FQNEAQ (reference sequence). The CDR3 length is 16 residues. The CDR3 DNA reads TGTGCCAGCGATTTACTCGGGGGACGGGCTAGGAATGAGCAGTTCTTC. Its translation is CASDLLGGRARNEQFF.

This clonotype was seen ten or more times. The V gene is TRBV20-1, the J gene TRBJ2-1; perhaps TRBD1 as D (5 bases). This CDR3 region has 17 residues. Trimming cost V 0 bases and J 4 bases, with 19 bases left between them. Germline loops: CDR1 DFQATT, CDR2 SNEGSKA (reference sequence). CDR3 sequence (DNA): TGCAGTGCTAGAGAAATTCAGTTGATTCAGGGATACAATGAGCAGTTCTTC. Protein sequence: CSAREIQLIQGYNEQFF.

This clonotype was seen at least ten times. The rearrangement links TRBV6-6 to TRBJ2-7; 8 bases map to TRBD2. V was pared by 8 bases and J by 3 bases, with 12 bases of the junction left unmatched. Germline values: CDR1 MNHNY, CDR2 SVGAGI (reference sequence). There are 15 residues in the CDR3. CDR3 sequence (DNA): TGTGCCAGCCTTCTGCATAGCGGGACCGACTACGAGCAGTACTTC. This gives the protein CASLLHSGTDYEQYF.

This rearrangement joins TRBV20-1 to TRBJ2-1, with 12 bases aligning to TRBD2. The CDR3 has 15 residues. J was trimmed by 7 bases and V by 6 bases; bases with no gene match: 10. From germline, CDR1 is DFQATT and CDR2 SNEGSKA (reference sequence). The CDR3 reads CSAPLLAGGINEQFF. CDR3 coding DNA: TGCAGTGCCCCCCTACTAGCGGGAGGAATAAATGAGCAGTTCTTC.

The chain links TRBV5-1 to TRBJ1-2; 9 positions match TRBD1. Germline V gene data show CDR1 as SGHRS and CDR2 as YFSETQ. V was clipped by 0 bases and J by 8 bases; unmatched bases: 5. This CDR3 is built from 14 residues. The CDR3 sequence is CASSLGQGVFGYTF. For the CDR3, the DNA is TGCGCCAGCAGCTTGGGACAGGGGGTATTCGGCTACACCTTC.

This clonotype was detected ten times or more. This may be a read error: a much more frequent sequence differs by one nucleotide. The chain has TRBV4-1 and TRBJ2-7; the match to TRBD1 covers 9 bases. Germline V gives CDR1 MGHRA, CDR2 YSYEKL. The length of the CDR3 is 14 residues. The CDR3 reads CVSSQTGTGHEQYF. In DNA form, the CDR3 reads TGCGTCAGCAGCCAAACCGGGACAGGGCACGAGCAGTACTTC.

This clonotype was counted between two and nine times. CDR3 bases: TGTGCCAGCAGCCCTCCTTTCACAGATACGCAGTATTTT. Translating gives CASSPPFTDTQYF. The rearrangement uses TRBV6-5 and TRBJ2-3; no clear D gene. With 6 bases removed from V and 2 bases from J, the gap between germline ends came to 9 bases. This CDR3 spans 13 amino acids. Germline V gives CDR1 MNHEY, CDR2 SVGAGI.